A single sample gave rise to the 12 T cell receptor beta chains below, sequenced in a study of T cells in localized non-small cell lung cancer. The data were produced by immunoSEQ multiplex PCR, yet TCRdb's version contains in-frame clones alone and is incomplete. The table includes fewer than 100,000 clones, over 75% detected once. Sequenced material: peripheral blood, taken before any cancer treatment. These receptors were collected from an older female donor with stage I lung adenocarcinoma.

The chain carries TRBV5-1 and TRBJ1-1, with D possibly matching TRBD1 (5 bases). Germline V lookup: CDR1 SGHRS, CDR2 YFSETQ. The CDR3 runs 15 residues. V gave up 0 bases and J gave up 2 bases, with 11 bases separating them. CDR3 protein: CASSLGGRINTEAFF. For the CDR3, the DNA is TGCGCCAGCAGCTTGGGGGGACGGATTAACACTGAAGCTTTCTTT.

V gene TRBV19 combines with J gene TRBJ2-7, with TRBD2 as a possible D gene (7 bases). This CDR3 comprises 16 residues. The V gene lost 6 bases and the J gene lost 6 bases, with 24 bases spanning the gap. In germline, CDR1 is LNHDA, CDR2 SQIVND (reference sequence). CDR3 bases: TGTGCCAGTAGCAACAAGGCTCGGAAGGGAGGGGGCGAGCAGTACTTC. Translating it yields CASSNKARKGGGEQYF.

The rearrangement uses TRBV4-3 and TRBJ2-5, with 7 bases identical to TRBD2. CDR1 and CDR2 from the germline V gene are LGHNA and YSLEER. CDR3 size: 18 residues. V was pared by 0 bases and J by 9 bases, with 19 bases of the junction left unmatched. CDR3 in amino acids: CASSQEVWGRASSAAQYF. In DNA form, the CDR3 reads TGCGCCAGCAGCCAAGAAGTATGGGGGAGGGCTTCTTCAGCGGCCCAGTACTTC.

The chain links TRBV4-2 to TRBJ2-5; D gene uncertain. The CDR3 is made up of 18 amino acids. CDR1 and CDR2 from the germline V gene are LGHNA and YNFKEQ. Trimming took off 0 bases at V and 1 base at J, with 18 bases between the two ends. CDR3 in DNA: TGTGCCAGCAGCCAAGATCCCCTGGCTCCCAGCCCCCAAGAGACCCAGTACTTC. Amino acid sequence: CASSQDPLAPSPQETQYF.

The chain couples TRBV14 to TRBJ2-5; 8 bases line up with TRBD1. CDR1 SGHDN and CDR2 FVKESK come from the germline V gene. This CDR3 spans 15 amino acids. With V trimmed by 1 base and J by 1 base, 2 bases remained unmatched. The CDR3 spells CASSQGQGAQETQYF. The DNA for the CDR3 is TGTGCCAGCAGCCAAGGGCAGGGGGCCCAAGAGACCCAGTACTTC.

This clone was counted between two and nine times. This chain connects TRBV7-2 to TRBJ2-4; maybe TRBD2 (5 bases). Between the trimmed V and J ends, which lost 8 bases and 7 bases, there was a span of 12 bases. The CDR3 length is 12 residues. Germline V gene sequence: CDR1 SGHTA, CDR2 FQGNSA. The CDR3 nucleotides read TGTGCCAGCCGGCTAGCTCCCAACATTCAGTACTTC. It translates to CASRLAPNIQYF.

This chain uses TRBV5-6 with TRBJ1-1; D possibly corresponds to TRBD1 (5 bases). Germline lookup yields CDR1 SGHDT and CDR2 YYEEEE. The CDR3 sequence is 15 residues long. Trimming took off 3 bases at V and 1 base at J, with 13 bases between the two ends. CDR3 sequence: CASSSYRGQNTEAFF. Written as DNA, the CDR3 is TGTGCCAGCAGCTCGTACCGGGGCCAGAACACTGAAGCTTTCTTT.

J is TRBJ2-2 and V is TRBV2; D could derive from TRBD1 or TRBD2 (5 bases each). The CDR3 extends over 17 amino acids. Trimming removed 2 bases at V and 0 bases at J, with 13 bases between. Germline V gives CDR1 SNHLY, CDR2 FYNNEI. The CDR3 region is CASSESPPGPNTGELFF. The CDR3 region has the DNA TGTGCCAGCAGTGAATCTCCCCCGGGACCGAACACCGGGGAGCTGTTTTTT.

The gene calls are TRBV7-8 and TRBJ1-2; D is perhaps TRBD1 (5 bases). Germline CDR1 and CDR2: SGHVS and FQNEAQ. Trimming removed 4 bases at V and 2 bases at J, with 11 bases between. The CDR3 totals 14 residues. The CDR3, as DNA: TGTGCCAGCAGCTCCGACAGAGGGAACTATGGCTACACCTTC. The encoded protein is CASSSDRGNYGYTF.

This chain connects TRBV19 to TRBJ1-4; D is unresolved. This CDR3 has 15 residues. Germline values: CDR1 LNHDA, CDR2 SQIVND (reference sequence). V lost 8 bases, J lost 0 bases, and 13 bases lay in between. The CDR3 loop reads CASADIQATNEKLFF. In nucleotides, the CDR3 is TGTGCCAGTGCCGATATACAAGCAACTAATGAAAAACTGTTTTTT.

The CDR3 spells CSVGQGAGEQYF. The CDR3 DNA is TGCAGCGTTGGGCAGGGGGCAGGCGAGCAGTACTTC. The chain joins TRBV29-1 to TRBJ2-7, with 8 bases matching TRBD1. This CDR3 is 12 amino acids long. Looked up from germline, CDR1 is SQVTM and CDR2 is ANQGSEA. V lost 4 bases, J lost 6 bases, and 5 bases stayed unmatched.

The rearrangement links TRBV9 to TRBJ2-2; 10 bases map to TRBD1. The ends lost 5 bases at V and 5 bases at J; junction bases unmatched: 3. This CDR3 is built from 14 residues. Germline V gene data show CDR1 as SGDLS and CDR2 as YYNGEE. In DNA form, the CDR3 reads TGTGCCAGCAGACCGGGACAGGGGACCGGGGAGCTGTTTTTT. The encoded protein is CASRPGQGTGELFF. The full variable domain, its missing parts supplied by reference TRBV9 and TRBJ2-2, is DSGVTQTPKHLITATGQRVTLRCSPRSGDLSVYWYQQSLDQGLQFLIQYYNGEERAKGNILERFSAQQFPDLHSELNLSSLELGDSALYFCASRPGQGTGELFFGEGSRLTVL.